This TCR beta chain emerged from a study of tumor and adjacent non-tumor tissue in lung cancer. About this clonotype: The junction departs from the called germline gene at one end, perhaps through a read error.

A modified ARM-PCR protocol with three rounds of nested PCR amplified TCRbeta. TCRdb ran MiXCR on the multiplex PCR reads and lists one entry per CDR3 protein. Of roughly 220,000 distinct CDR3 sequences in the sample, roughly 70% are singletons; the top ten hold under 30%. CDR3 length: 14 residues. Germline V gene sequence: CDR1 SGHAT, CDR2 FQNNGV. No cell sorting was done before RNA was extracted from the tissue. The rearrangement uses TRBV11-2 and TRBJ1-1; a possible D gene is TRBD1 (6 bases). Sequenced sample: lung tumor tissue. This sequence was found in a man in his 60s with non-small cell lung cancer. The CDR3 nucleotides are TGTGCCAACCTACCGGGACACCAGAACATTGAAGCTTTCTTT. Translating it yields CANLPGHQNIEAFF.